A selection of T cell receptor beta chains follows, all from one sample in a study of human T cells and chemical hapten exposure. TCRdb independently ran MiXCR on the RACE reads; one entry per CDR3 protein. This sample has roughly 92,000 distinct CDR3 sequences; about an eighth occur once, and the top ten carry roughly 3%. Sequenced here: whole blood, sampled in connection with sensitization to the hapten diphenylcyclopropenone (DPC). These receptors were obtained from a woman aged 40 to 49 with alopecia areata. Some clones in this sample may be carry-over from other donors' samples. CDR3s include the opening cysteine and the closing phenylalanine or tryptophan. A D gene is named only where the DNA matches it firmly. A row's size may be missing; if present it is once, few, many or a size class.

d_gene	abundance	v_gene	j_gene	CDR3nt	CDR3aa
.	.	TRBV7-2	TRBJ2-7	TGTGCCAGCAGCTCAGCCGGGACTCTCTCCTACGAGCAGTACTTC	CASSSAGTLSYEQYF
.	few	TRBV28	TRBJ1-2	TGTGCCAGCAGTTCGGGACGGGCTAACTATGGCTACACCTTC	CASSSGRANYGYTF
TRBD2	few	TRBV18	TRBJ2-1	TGTGCCAGCTCACCCCGCGGGGTAGCGGGAGGGTACAATGAGCAGTTCTTC	CASSPRGVAGGYNEQFF
.	many	TRBV4-2	TRBJ1-2	TGTGCCAGCAGCCAAGATCCGGAAAACTATGGCTACACCTTC	CASSQDPENYGYTF
.	many	TRBV5-1	TRBJ2-3	TGCGCCAGCAGCATAGGTAGCGGACAAGATACGCAGTATTTT	CASSIGSGQDTQYF
TRBD2	many	TRBV12-3/TRBV12-4	TRBJ2-1	TGTGCCAGCACCCCTCCGGGGGGCAATGAGCAGTTCTTC	CASTPPGGNEQFF
.	.	TRBV3-1	TRBJ2-7	TGTGCCAGCAGCCACTTGGCCGAGCAGTACTTC	CASSHLAEQYF
.	many	TRBV7-9	TRBJ1-2	TGTGCCAGCAGCTCTGACTTTAACCCGGTTAATGGCTACACCTTC	CASSSDFNPVNGYTF
TRBD1	few	TRBV4-3	TRBJ2-7	TGCGCCAGCAGCCAACGGACAGGGGTGGGGGAGCAGTACTTC	CASSQRTGVGEQYF
.	few	TRBV12-3/TRBV12-4	TRBJ1-5	TGTGCCAGCAGTTTAGTTGTCGGATCCCCAGGGGATCAGCCCCAGCATTTT	CASSLVVGSPGDQPQHF
TRBD1	.	TRBV15	TRBJ2-7	TGTGCCACCAGCCGGGACAGATCCTACGAGCAGTACTTC	CATSRDRSYEQYF
.	few	TRBV20-1	TRBJ1-1	TGCAGTGCTAGGAGCGGGGCGGTGAACACTGAAGCTTTCTTT	CSARSGAVNTEAFF
TRBD1	many	TRBV7-2	TRBJ1-2	TGTGCCAGCAGCTTGCTGGGGACAGCCCCTAACTATGGCTACACCTTC	CASSLLGTAPNYGYTF
TRBD2	.	TRBV28	TRBJ2-1	TGTGCGTCTAAGCACAGCGGGAGGGATGAGCAGTTCTTC	CASKHSGRDEQFF
.	few	TRBV30	TRBJ2-7	TGTGCCTGGAGTCGGGACCAAAGCGGGTCCTACGAGCAGTACTTC	CAWSRDQSGSYEQYF
.	many	TRBV7-2	TRBJ2-3	TGTGCCAGCAGCTGGGCGGCAGATACGCAGTATTTT	CASSWAADTQYF
.	many	TRBV19	TRBJ1-5	TGTGCCAGTACCCATCACGGACCCAATCAGCCCCAGCATTTT	CASTHHGPNQPQHF
TRBD2	many	TRBV7-3	TRBJ2-1	TGTGCCAGCAGCTTAGAGGCTAGCGGGGGGGCCCTCAATGAGCAGTTCTTC	CASSLEASGGALNEQFF
.	many	TRBV6-5	TRBJ1-2	TGTGCCTCAAAAGGGGACTATGGCTACACCTTC	CASKGDYGYTF
.	.	TRBV5-1	TRBJ2-3	TGCGCCAGCAGCTCTCGACTTACGGGCCTAGATACGCAGTATTTT	CASSSRLTGLDTQYF
.	.	TRBV7-9	TRBJ1-2	TGTGCCGCGGGGGGAGCTAACTATGGCTACACCTTC	CAAGGANYGYTF
.	many	TRBV3-1	TRBJ1-2	TGTGCCAGCAGCCAACTGACCCTCGCCGGGACGGGGAAGAGTGGCTACACCTTC	CASSQLTLAGTGKSGYTF
.	many	TRBV19	TRBJ1-1	TGTGCCAGTAGTGTTCGACCGACGGGCGATGAAGCTTTCTTT	CASSVRPTGDEAFF
.	many	TRBV4-3	TRBJ2-2	TGCGCCAGCAGCCCCCGACTGGACAGCCTGGGGCTGTTTTTT	CASSPRLDSLGLFF
.	.	TRBV4-2	TRBJ2-5	TGTGCCAGCAGCCAAGATCCCGTTGGGCAAGAGACCCAGTACTTC	CASSQDPVGQETQYF
TRBD1	many	TRBV11-2	TRBJ2-5	TGTGCCAGCAGCTCATCGGGACAGGGTGAGACCCAGTACTTC	CASSSSGQGETQYF
.	many	TRBV6-2/TRBV6-3	TRBJ2-6	TGTGCCAGCAACCCCAGGAGGGCCGGGGCCAACGTCCTGACTTTC	CASNPRRAGANVLTF
TRBD1	.	TRBV28	TRBJ1-5	TGTGCCAGCACCTTTTCCCAGGGGGCTTATCAGCCCCAGCATTTT	CASTFSQGAYQPQHF
.	many	TRBV5-4	TRBJ2-1	TGTGCCAGCAGTTGGGGACGCGGGTCCTACAATGAGCAGTTCTTC	CASSWGRGSYNEQFF